Each of the 16 T cell receptor beta chains below was sequenced from the same sample in a study of regulatory T cells in long-lasting Graves disease. Time point here: persistent/refractory GD, antithyroid drugs over 5 years with positive TRAb. Extracted PBMC RNA gave rise to the TCR library. Sequencing libraries for TCR beta were prepared with iRepertoire HTBI primers and Arm-PCR of CDR3 regions. TCRdb re-analysed the multiplex PCR reads in MiXCR, keeping a single row per CDR3 protein. The table lists 500,000 to 700,000 distinct CDR3 sequences, approximately 29% of them singletons, with 42% in the top ten. The sample in question was peripheral blood mononuclear cells (PBMCs), obtained when the disease was refractory, from a patient treated with antithyroid drugs. The receptors were gathered from a female donor with Graves disease.

This chain links TRBV5-1 with TRBJ1-4; D is unclear. The length of the CDR3 is 15 residues. Deletions cut 3 bases from V and 6 bases from J, with 15 bases between. The germline CDR1 and CDR2 sequences are SGHRS and YFSETQ. Here the CDR3 reads CASSSILSPDEKLFF. The CDR3, as DNA: TGCGCCAGCAGCTCTATACTTAGCCCCGATGAAAAACTGTTTTTT.

Turning to this clonotype: This sequence may be a read error, since a much larger clone differs from it by one base. The V gene is TRBV20-1, the J gene TRBJ2-7; D is unresolved. Germline CDR1 is DFQATT and CDR2 is SNEGSKA (reference sequence). The CDR3 is 15 amino acids. CDR3 protein: CSARRFGQSTYERYF. CDR3 bases: TGCAGTGCTAGACGATTCGGGCAGTCCACCTACGAGCGGTACTTC.

The chain's CDR3 is CAWKADRGNTEAFF. In DNA form, the CDR3 reads TGTGCCTGGAAAGCGGACAGGGGGAACACTGAAGCTTTCTTT. The chain has TRBV30 and TRBJ1-1; TRBD1 matches at 9 bases. V was clipped by 4 bases and J by 1 base; unmatched bases: 4. The CDR3 has 14 residues. CDR1 and CDR2 from the germline V gene are GTSNPN and SVGIG (reference sequence).

In this sample, this clonotype turned up many times. The chain has TRBV28 and TRBJ1-2; D gene ambiguous. Germline assignment: CDR1 MDHEN and CDR2 SYDVKM. Deletions cut 7 bases from V and 7 bases from J, with 16 bases between. The CDR3 is made up of 13 amino acids. The CDR3 spells CASKPPAPFGYTF. The CDR3 DNA follows: TGTGCCAGCAAACCGCCGGCCCCGTTTGGCTACACCTTC.

The chain joins TRBV20-1 to TRBJ1-6, with TRBD1 matching 10 bases. V shed 1 base and J 9 bases; nucleotides not matched to a gene: 9. From germline, CDR1 is DFQATT and CDR2 SNEGSKA (reference sequence). The CDR3 has 16 amino acids. The CDR3 nucleotides are TGCAGTGCTAGAGTCCGACAGGGGGCTTATCTTTCACCCCTCCACTTT. This translates into CSARVRQGAYLSPLHF.

This clonotype appeared a single time. The V gene is TRBV19, the J gene TRBJ1-4; unclear D gene. V was trimmed by 6 bases and J by 5 bases, leaving 13 bases between them. Germline lookup yields CDR1 LNHDA and CDR2 SQIVND (reference sequence). This CDR3 spans 14 amino acids. CDR3 coding DNA: TGTGCCAGTAGGGCGGACCCCGGGAATGAAAAACTGTTTTTT. It yields the protein CASRADPGNEKLFF.

This clonotype was picked up many times. The chain uses TRBV12-3 or TRBV12-4 and TRBJ2-7, with unresolved D. V lost 5 bases and J lost 1, with 12 bases in between. The CDR3 runs 14 residues. The CDR3 DNA reads as TGTGCCAGCAGTCATTCAGGCGGATCCTACGAGCAGTACTTC. This sequence encodes CASSHSGGSYEQYF.

This clonotype occurred a few times. This chain uses TRBV11-2 with TRBJ1-3; the match to TRBD1 covers 7 bases. With 6 bases clipped from V and 0 bases from J, the junction kept 8 bases outside the gene matches. The CDR3 is 16 residues long. The germline gives CDR1 SGHAT, CDR2 FQNNGV. The DNA of the CDR3 is TGTGCCAGCAGGGTACAGGGGCCCCTCTCTGGAAACACCATATATTTT. Encoded protein: CASRVQGPLSGNTIYF.

As DNA, the CDR3 is TGCAGTGCTAGAGATCTCGATAACGCCTACGAGCAGTACTTC. Protein: CSARDLDNAYEQYF. The V gene is TRBV20-1, the J gene TRBJ2-7; D is unclear. V lost 0 bases and J lost 2, with 11 bases in between. This CDR3 has 14 residues. The germline V gene encodes CDR1 DFQATT and CDR2 SNEGSKA (reference sequence).

This clonotype was counted a few times. The rearrangement joins TRBV20-1 to TRBJ2-7; perhaps TRBD2 as D (6 bases). CDR1 is DFQATT, CDR2 SNEGSKA, per germline (reference sequence). Trimming removed 0 bases at V and 0 bases at J, with 12 bases between. CDR3 length: 15 residues. The CDR3 region is CSARDPAGSSYEQYF. The CDR3, as DNA: TGCAGTGCTAGAGATCCGGCGGGAAGCTCCTACGAGCAGTACTTC.

The chain links TRBV3-1 to TRBJ1-2; 8 nucleotides match TRBD1. Germline V gives CDR1 LGHDT, CDR2 YNNKEL (reference sequence). The V segment lost 1 base and the J segment 7 bases; nucleotides outside the gene matches: 8. This CDR3 has 15 residues. The DNA of the CDR3 is TGTGCCAGCAGCCAAGGGGCAGGACAGGGACTTGGCTACACCTTC. It specifies CASSQGAGQGLGYTF. Looking up the rest from reference TRBV3-1 and TRBJ1-2 gives the full variable domain: DTAVSQTPKYLVTQMGNDKSIKCEQNLGHDTMYWYKQDSKKFLKIMFSYNNKELIINETVPNRFSPKSPDKAHLNLHINSLELGDSAVYFCASSQGAGQGLGYTFGSGTRLTVV.

J is TRBJ1-5 and V is TRBV9, with a weak D call TRBD1 (5 bases). V was pared by 1 base and J by 6 bases, with 11 bases between. Germline V gene sequence: CDR1 SGDLS, CDR2 YYNGEE. The CDR3 totals 14 residues. The CDR3 sequence is CASSVRGAGQPQHF. The CDR3 DNA sequence: TGTGCCAGCAGCGTACGAGGGGCTGGTCAGCCCCAGCATTTT.

For the CDR3, the DNA is TGTGCCAGCAGTTCCACCGCGAGGGGAACCAATTCACCCCTCCACTTT. Translated, it gives CASSSTARGTNSPLHF. The V and J genes are TRBV6-2 or TRBV6-3 and TRBJ1-6; a weak D match, TRBD1 (5 bases). The germline V gene has CDR1 MNHEY and CDR2 SVGEGT. This CDR3 has 16 residues. Trimming took off 4 bases at V and 7 bases at J, with 17 bases between the two ends.

The chain joins TRBV3-1 to TRBJ1-6; 12 bases map to TRBD1. CDR1 and CDR2 from the germline V gene are LGHDT and YNNKEL (reference sequence). This CDR3 comprises 14 residues. V was clipped by 5 bases and J by 15 bases; unmatched bases: 8. The CDR3 region is CASSARDRGLVLHF. CDR3 nucleotide sequence: TGTGCCAGCAGCGCCCGGGACAGGGGGCTGGTCCTCCACTTT.

Notes on this clonotype: No conserved phenylalanine or tryptophan ends this CDR3, so it is likely a read error. This chain uses TRBV30 with TRBJ2-5; tentatively, D is TRBD2 (5 bases). Between the trimmed V and J ends, which lost 8 bases and 4 bases, there was a span of 23 bases. Germline CDR1 GTSNPN, CDR2 SVGIG (reference sequence). The CDR3 has 15 amino acids. CDR3 nucleotides: TGTGCCATGGAGTCTATGTGGGAGCGCCCAGAGACCCAGTACCTC. Its translation is CAMESMWERPETQYL.

This clonotype was picked up many times. This rearrangement joins TRBV20-1 to TRBJ2-2; 8 bases are a match to TRBD2. There are 13 residues in the CDR3. The trim removed 3 bases at V and 7 bases at J, leaving 4 bases unmatched. Germline CDR1 and CDR2: DFQATT and SNEGSKA (reference sequence). CDR3 sequence: CSASRREVGELFF. The CDR3 region has the DNA TGCAGTGCTAGCCGGCGGGAGGTCGGGGAGCTGTTTTTT.